This is a list of T cell receptor beta chains from one sample in a study of blood T cell repertoires in COVID-19. Method: immunoSEQ multiplex PCR; TCRdb's copy keeps in-frame clones and lacks some. The repertoire includes some 100,000 clones, 86% of them detected once, and about 25% sits in the top ten. Sequenced: peripheral blood. The source is a human donor in a cohort sampled during active COVID-19. The CDR3 runs from the conserved cysteine through the conserved F or W. The D gene is left open where the match is weak. The size entry is marked missing in some rows and otherwise reads once, few, many or a size class.

J gene | clone size | D gene | V gene | CDR3 protein
TRBJ2-7 | once | NA | TRBV15 | CATSSQDRSSYEQYF
TRBJ2-7 | NA | TRBD1 | TRBV5-1 | CASSLEGQGAYEQYF
TRBJ2-3 | NA | TRBD2 | TRBV19 | CASSRLAGEGTDTQYF
TRBJ2-1 | NA | TRBD1 | TRBV6-5 | CASSPRGQGGPEQFF
TRBJ2-3 | NA | TRBD1 | TRBV18 | CASSRGQGAVADTQYF
TRBJ2-5 | NA | TRBD1 | TRBV4-2 | CASSQGALGAGGFETQYF
TRBJ2-3 | NA | NA | TRBV28 | CASGRTDTQYF
TRBJ2-7 | NA | TRBD1 | TRBV19 | CASSTGQGAHEQYF
TRBJ1-1 | NA | NA | TRBV28 | CASPFSRAQGTEAFF
TRBJ1-2 | NA | NA | TRBV12-3/TRBV12-4 | CASSSRTRGGYTF
TRBJ2-5 | NA | TRBD1 | TRBV18 | CASSSRTGQNQETQYF